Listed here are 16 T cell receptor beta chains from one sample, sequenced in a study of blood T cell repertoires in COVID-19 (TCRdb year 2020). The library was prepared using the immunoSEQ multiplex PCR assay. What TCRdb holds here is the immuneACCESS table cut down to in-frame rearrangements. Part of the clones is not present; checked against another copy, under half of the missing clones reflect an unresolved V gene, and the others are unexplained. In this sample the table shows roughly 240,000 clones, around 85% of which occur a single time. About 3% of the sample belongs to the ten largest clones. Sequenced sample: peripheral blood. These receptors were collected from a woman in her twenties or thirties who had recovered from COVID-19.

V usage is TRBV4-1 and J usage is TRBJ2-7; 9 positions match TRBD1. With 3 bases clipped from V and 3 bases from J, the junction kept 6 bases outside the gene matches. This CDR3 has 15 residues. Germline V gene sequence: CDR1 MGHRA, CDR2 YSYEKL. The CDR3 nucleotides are TGCGCCAGCAGCCACACGGGACAGGGAAACTACGAGCAGTACTTC. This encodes CASSHTGQGNYEQYF.

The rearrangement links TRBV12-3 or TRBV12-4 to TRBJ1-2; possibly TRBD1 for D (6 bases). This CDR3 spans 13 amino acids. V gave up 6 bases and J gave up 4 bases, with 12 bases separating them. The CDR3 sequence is CASSKQGFYGYTF. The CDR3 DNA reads TGTGCCAGCAGCAAACAGGGCTTCTATGGCTACACCTTC.

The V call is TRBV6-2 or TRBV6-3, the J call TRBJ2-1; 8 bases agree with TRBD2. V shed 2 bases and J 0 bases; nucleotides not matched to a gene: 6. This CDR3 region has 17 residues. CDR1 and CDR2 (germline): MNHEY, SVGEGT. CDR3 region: CASSYARAGASYNEQFF. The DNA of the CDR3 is TGTGCCAGCAGTTACGCACGAGCGGGGGCCTCCTACAATGAGCAGTTCTTC.

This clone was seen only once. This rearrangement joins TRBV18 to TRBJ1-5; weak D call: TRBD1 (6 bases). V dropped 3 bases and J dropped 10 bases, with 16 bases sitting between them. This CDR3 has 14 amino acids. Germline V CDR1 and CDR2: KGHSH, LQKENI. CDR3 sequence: CASSPDSAVDPQHF. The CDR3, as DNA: TGTGCCAGCTCACCGGACAGCGCCGTGGATCCCCAGCATTTT. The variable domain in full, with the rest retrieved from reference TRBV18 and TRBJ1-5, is NAGVMQNPRHLVRRRGQEARLRCSPMKGHSHVYWYRQLPEEGLKFMVYLQKENIIDESGMPKERFSAEFPKEGPSILRIQQVVRGDSAAYFCASSPDSAVDPQHFGDGTRLSIL.

CDR3 bases: TGTGCCATCAGTGAGTCGAACAGCCAAGAGACCCAGTACTTC. Its protein product is CAISESNSQETQYF. The rearrangement uses TRBV10-3 and TRBJ2-5; no firm D call. CDR1 and CDR2 (germline): ENHRY, SYGVKD. CDR3 size: 14 residues. Trimming stripped 0 bases from V and 1 base from J, with 6 bases between.

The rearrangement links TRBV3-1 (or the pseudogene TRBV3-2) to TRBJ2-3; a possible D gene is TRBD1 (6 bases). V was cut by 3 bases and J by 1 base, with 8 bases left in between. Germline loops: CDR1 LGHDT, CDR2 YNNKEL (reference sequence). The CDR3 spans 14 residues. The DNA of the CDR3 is TGTGCCAGCAGCCACAGGGGCGGCACAGATACGCAGTATTTT. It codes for CASSHRGGTDTQYF.

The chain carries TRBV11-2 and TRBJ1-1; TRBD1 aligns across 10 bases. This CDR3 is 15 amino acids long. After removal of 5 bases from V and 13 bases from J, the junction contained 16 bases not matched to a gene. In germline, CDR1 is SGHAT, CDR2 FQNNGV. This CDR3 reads CASSPTGRQGAHGFF. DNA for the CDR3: TGTGCCAGCAGCCCAACCGGTCGACAGGGGGCGCATGGTTTCTTT.

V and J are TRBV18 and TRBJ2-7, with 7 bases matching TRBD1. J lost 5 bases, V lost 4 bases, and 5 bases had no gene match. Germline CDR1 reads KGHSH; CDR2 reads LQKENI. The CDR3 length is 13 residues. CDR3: CASSRQGWDEQYF. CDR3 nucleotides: TGTGCCAGCTCACGACAGGGTTGGGACGAGCAGTACTTC.

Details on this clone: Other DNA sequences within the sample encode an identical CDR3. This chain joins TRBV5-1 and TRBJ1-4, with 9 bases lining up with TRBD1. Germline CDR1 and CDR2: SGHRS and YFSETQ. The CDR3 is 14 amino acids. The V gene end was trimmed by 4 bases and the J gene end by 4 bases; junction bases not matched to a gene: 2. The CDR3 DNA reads TGCGCCAGCAGCCTGGGACAGGGTAATGAAAAACTGTTTTTT. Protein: CASSLGQGNEKLFF.

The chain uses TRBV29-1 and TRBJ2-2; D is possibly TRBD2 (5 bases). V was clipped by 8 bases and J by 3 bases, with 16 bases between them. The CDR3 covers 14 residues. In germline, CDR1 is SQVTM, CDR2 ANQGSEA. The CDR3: CSIRAAEDTGELFF. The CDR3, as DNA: TGCAGCATAAGGGCCGCGGAGGACACCGGGGAGCTGTTTTTT.

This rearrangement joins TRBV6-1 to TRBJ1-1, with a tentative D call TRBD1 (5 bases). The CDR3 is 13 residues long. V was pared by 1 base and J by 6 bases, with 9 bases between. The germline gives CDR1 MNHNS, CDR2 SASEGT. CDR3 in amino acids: CASSEVWGPEAFF. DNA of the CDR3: TGTGCCAGCAGTGAAGTTTGGGGCCCTGAAGCTTTCTTT.

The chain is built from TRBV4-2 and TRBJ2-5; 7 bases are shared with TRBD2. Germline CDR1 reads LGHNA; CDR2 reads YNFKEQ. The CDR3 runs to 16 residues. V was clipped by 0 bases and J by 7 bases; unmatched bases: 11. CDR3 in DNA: TGTGCCAGCAGCCAAGATCGGAGGGAGTCGGGAGGGACCCAGTACTTC. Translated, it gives CASSQDRRESGGTQYF.

The CDR3 is CAWQGGVYEQYF. The CDR3 DNA reads as TGTGCCTGGCAAGGGGGCGTCTACGAGCAGTACTTC. The chain couples TRBV30 to TRBJ2-7, with 7 bases identical to TRBD1. Germline CDR1 reads GTSNPN; CDR2 reads SVGIG (reference sequence). V lost 5 bases to trimming and J lost 3 bases; unmatched junction nucleotides: 4. The CDR3 runs 12 residues.

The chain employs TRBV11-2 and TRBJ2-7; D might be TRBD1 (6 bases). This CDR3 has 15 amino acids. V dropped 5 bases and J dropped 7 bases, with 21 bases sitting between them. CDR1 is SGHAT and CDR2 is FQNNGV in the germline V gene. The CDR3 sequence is CASSRPGRGSNEQYF. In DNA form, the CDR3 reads TGTGCCAGCAGCCGGCCGGGCAGGGGATCGAATGAGCAGTACTTC.

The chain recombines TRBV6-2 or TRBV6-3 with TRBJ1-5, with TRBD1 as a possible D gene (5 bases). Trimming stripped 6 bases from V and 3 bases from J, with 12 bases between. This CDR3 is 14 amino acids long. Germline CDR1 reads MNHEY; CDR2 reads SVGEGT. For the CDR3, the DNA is TGTGCCAGCAGCATCAGGGTGCCCAATCAGCCCCAGCATTTT. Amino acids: CASSIRVPNQPQHF.

CDR3 sequence: CASSRGVRGLTDTQYF. Written as DNA, the CDR3 is TGTGCCAGCAGCCGCGGTGTGCGGGGCCTCACAGATACGCAGTATTTT. The chain employs TRBV3-1 (or the pseudogene TRBV3-2) and TRBJ2-3; a possible D gene is TRBD2 (6 bases). The CDR3 sequence is 16 residues long. Germline lookup yields CDR1 LGHDT and CDR2 YNNKEL (reference sequence). The V end was cut by 4 bases, the J end by 2 bases, with 16 bases between.